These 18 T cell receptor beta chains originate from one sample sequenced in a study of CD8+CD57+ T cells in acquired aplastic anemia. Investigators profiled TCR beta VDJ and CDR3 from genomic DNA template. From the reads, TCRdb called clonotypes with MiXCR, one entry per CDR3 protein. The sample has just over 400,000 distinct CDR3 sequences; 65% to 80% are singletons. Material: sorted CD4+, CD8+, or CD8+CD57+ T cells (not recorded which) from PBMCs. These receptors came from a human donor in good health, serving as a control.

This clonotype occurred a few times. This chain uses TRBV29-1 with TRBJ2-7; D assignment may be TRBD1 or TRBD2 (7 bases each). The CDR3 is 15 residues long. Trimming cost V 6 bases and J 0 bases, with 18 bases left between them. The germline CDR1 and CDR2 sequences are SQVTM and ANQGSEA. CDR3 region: CSVVDGGDSSYEQYF. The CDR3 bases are TGCAGCGTGGTTGATGGGGGGGACAGCTCCTACGAGCAGTACTTC.

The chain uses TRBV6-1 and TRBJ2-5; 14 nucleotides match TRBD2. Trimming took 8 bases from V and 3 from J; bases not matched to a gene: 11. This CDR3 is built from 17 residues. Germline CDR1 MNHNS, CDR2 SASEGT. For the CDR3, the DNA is TGTGCCAGCGCCGAATGGACTAGCGGGGGGTTGGAAGAGACCCAGTACTTC. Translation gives CASAEWTSGGLEETQYF.

The CDR3 loop is CASSPANSGNTDTQYF. DNA of the CDR3: TGCGCCAGCAGCCCAGCGAACTCTGGAAACACAGATACGCAGTATTTT. The chain employs TRBV5-1 and TRBJ2-3; D gene ambiguous. This CDR3 region has 16 residues. From germline, CDR1 is SGHRS and CDR2 YFSETQ. Trimming stripped 4 bases from V and 2 bases from J, with 17 bases between.

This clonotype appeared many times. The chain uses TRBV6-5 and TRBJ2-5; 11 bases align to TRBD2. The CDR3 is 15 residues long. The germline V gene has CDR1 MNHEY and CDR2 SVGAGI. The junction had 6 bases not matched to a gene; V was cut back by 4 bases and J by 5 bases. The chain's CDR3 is CASSSLSGGAETQYF. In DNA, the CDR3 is TGTGCCAGCAGTTCGCTTAGCGGGGGGGCGGAGACCCAGTACTTC.

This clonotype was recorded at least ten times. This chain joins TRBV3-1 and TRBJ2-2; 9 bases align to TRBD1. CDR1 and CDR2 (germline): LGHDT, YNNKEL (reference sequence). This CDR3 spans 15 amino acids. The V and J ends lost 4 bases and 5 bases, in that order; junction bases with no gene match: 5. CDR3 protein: CASSPGQGRTGELFF. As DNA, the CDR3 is TGTGCCAGCAGCCCGGGACAGGGACGGACCGGGGAGCTGTTTTTT.

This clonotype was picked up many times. The DNA of the CDR3 is TGCAGCGGTGGTTGGGCAGATACGCAGTATTTT. Amino acids: CSGGWADTQYF. This chain joins TRBV29-1 and TRBJ2-3, with unresolved D. This CDR3 contains 11 residues. V lost 7 bases and J 4 bases, leaving 9 bases between the germline ends. The germline V gene has CDR1 SQVTM and CDR2 ANQGSEA.

The CDR3 sequence: CASSPGQDYNSPLHF. The CDR3 bases are TGTGCCAGCAGCCCCGGACAGGATTATAATTCACCCCTCCACTTT. The rearrangement links TRBV7-9 to TRBJ1-6; 7 positions match TRBD1. This CDR3 spans 15 amino acids. Trimming cost V 5 bases and J 4 bases; bases outside gene matches: 5. Per germline, CDR1 SEHNR and CDR2 FQNEAQ (reference sequence).

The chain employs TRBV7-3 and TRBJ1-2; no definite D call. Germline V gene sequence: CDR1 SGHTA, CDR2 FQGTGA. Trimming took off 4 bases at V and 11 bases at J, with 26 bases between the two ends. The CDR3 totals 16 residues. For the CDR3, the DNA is TGTGCCAGCAGCTCCTACTTAGGTGAGCAGTACTACGGGTACACCTTC. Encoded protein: CASSSYLGEQYYGYTF.

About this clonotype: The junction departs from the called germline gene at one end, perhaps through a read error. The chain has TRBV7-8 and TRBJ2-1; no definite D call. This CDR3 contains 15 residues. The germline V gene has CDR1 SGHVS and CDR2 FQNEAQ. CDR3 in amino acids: CASSLSSSEYHELFF. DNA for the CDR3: TGTGCCAGCAGCTTATCCTCGTCTGAGTACCATGAGCTGTTCTTC.

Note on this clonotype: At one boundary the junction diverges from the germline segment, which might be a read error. The CDR3 region is CASSSPSGASVMTF. For the CDR3, the DNA is TGTGCCAGCAGCTCGCCCTCTGGGGCCAGCGTCATGACTTTC. The chain has TRBV7-2 and TRBJ2-6; tentatively, D is TRBD1 (5 bases). There are 14 residues in the CDR3. Germline V gene data show CDR1 as SGHTA and CDR2 as FQGNSA.

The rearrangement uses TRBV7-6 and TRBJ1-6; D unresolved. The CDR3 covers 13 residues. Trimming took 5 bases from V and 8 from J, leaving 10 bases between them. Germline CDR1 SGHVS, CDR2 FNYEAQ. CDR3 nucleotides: TGTGCCAGCAGCACCCGCTCCGATTCACCCCTCCACTTT. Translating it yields CASSTRSDSPLHF.

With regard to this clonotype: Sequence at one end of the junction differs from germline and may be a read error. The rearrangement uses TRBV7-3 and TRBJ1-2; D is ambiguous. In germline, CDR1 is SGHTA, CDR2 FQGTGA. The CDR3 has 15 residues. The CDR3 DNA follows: TGCGCCAGCAGCCAAGGTCGGGCGGGAACGCGCGGCTACACCTTC. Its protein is CASSQGRAGTRGYTF.

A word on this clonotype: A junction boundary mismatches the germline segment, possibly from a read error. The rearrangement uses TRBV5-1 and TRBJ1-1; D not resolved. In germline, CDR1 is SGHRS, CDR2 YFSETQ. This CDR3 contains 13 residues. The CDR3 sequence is CASSFNVHTEAFF. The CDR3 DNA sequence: TGTGCCAGCAGCTTTAACGTGCACACTGAAGCTTTCTTT.

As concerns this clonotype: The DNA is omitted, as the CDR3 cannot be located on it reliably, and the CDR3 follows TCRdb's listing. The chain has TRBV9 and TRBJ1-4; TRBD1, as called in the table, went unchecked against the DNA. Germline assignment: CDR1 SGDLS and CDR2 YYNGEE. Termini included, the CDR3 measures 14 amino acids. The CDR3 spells CASSLRRADGTLYF.

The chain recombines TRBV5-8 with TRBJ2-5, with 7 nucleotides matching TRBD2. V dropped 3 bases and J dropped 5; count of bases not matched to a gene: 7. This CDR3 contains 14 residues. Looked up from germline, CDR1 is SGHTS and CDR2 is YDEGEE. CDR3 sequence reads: CASSSQRGRETQYF. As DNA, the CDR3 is TGTGCCAGCAGCTCACAGCGGGGAAGGGAGACCCAGTACTTC.

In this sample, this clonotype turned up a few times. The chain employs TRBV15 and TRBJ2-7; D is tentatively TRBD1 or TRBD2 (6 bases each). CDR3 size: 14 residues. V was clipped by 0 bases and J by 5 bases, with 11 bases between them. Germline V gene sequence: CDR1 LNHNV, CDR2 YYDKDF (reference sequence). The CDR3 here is CATSRDGGGNEQYV. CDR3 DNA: TGTGCCACCAGCAGAGATGGAGGGGGGAACGAGCAGTACGTC.

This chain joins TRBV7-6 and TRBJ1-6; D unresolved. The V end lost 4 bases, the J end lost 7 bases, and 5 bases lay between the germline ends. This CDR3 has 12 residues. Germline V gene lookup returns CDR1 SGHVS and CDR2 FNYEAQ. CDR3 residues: CASSSPNSPLHF. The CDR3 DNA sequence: TGTGCCAGCAGCTCCCCCAATTCACCCCTCCACTTT.

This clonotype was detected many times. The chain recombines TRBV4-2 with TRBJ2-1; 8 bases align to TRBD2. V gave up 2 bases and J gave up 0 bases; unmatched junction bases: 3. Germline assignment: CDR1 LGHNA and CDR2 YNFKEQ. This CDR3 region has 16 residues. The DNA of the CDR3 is TGTGCCAGCAGCCAACCAAGCGGGGGCTCCTACAATGAGCAGTTCTTC. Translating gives CASSQPSGGSYNEQFF.